The 25 T cell receptor beta chains given below trace back to one sample, sequenced in a study of T-cell reconstitution after alpha-beta-depleted transplantation in children. Library preparation (for TCRbeta) was performed with unique molecular identifiers. TCRdb re-called the PCR reads through MiXCR, storing one row per CDR3 protein. The sample holds a few hundred thousand distinct CDR3 sequences, roughly 13% seen once. This specimen consisted of PBMCs, mostly from graft donor cells, obtained 360 days after TCRalphabeta/CD19-depleted stem cell transplant. Receptors were obtained from a male patient between 5 and 17 years old who had a stem cell transplant for acute myeloid leukemia, so the T cells may come from the graft donor.

This rearrangement joins TRBV29-1 to TRBJ2-7, with D perhaps matching TRBD2 (6 bases). From germline, CDR1 is SQVTM and CDR2 ANQGSEA. The CDR3 length is 14 residues. The V gene lost 3 bases and the J gene lost 2 bases, with 14 bases spanning the gap. The CDR3 is CSVEGSGSPYEQYF. The CDR3 bases are TGCAGCGTTGAGGGGTCCGGGAGCCCCTACGAGCAGTACTTC.

The chain combines TRBV12-3 or TRBV12-4 with TRBJ2-7; D perhaps matches TRBD1 (5 bases). Trimming removed 6 bases at V and 1 base at J, with 13 bases between. This CDR3 comprises 14 residues. The CDR3 loop reads CASRPQDGSYEQYF. As DNA, the CDR3 is TGTGCCAGCAGACCACAGGATGGATCCTACGAGCAGTACTTC.

A few counts support this clonotype. J is TRBJ2-3 and V is TRBV7-9; 14 bases match TRBD2. V trimming: 5 bases; J trimming: 1 base; junction bases outside the gene matches: 8. Germline assignment: CDR1 SEHNR and CDR2 FQNEAQ (reference sequence). The CDR3 contains 18 residues. The CDR3 is CASSNRLAGGWGTDTQYF. DNA of the CDR3: TGTGCCAGCAGCAATCGACTAGCGGGAGGGTGGGGCACAGATACGCAGTATTTT.

This clonotype came up a few times. The chain joins TRBV14 to TRBJ2-5; 9 positions agree with TRBD1. There are 15 residues in the CDR3. Per the germline V gene, CDR1 is SGHDN and CDR2 is FVKESK. V lost 2 bases and J lost 6; bases outside the gene matches: 7. The CDR3 region is CASSQRFGQGKTQYF. The CDR3 bases are TGTGCCAGCAGCCAAAGGTTTGGACAGGGGAAGACCCAGTACTTC. Looking up the rest from reference TRBV14 and TRBJ2-5 gives the full variable domain: EAGVTQFPSHSVIEKGQTVTLRCDPISGHDNLYWYRRVMGKEIKFLLHFVKESKQDESGMPNNRFLAERTGGTYSTLKVQPAELEDSGVYFCASSQRFGQGKTQYFGPGTRLLVL.

V gene TRBV20-1 combines with J gene TRBJ2-5; TRBD2 aligns across 9 bases. Germline V CDR1 and CDR2: DFQATT, SNEGSKA (reference sequence). V gave up 2 bases and J gave up 2 bases; unmatched junction bases: 0. CDR3 length: 13 residues. This CDR3 reads CSARLAGQETQYF. DNA of the CDR3: TGCAGTGCTAGACTAGCGGGACAAGAGACCCAGTACTTC.

This clonotype appeared many times. V gene TRBV20-1 combines with J gene TRBJ2-2, with D perhaps matching TRBD2 (6 bases). The CDR3 extends over 15 amino acids. V was pared by 8 bases and J by 4 bases, with 20 bases between. Germline V lookup: CDR1 DFQATT, CDR2 SNEGSKA (reference sequence). CDR3 region: CSQPPTSRITGELFF. The CDR3 nucleotides are TGCAGTCAACCTCCAACTAGCCGAATCACCGGGGAGCTGTTTTTT.

In its sample, this clonotype was seen a few times. This sequence joins TRBV10-3 and TRBJ2-7; D is undetermined. V was clipped by 6 bases and J by 7 bases, with 10 bases between them. Germline CDR1 and CDR2: ENHRY and SYGVKD. The CDR3 has 11 amino acids. CDR3 residues: CAISQLLEQYF. CDR3 coding DNA: TGTGCCATCAGCCAATTGTTAGAGCAGTACTTC.

The chain couples TRBV6-1 to TRBJ2-2, with unresolved D. Germline assignment: CDR1 MNHNS and CDR2 SASEGT. V was shortened by 0 bases and J by 7 bases, with 12 bases between the two germline ends. The CDR3 covers 15 residues. Written as DNA, the CDR3 is TGTGCCAGCAGTGAAGCGCCATTAACAGACGGGGAGCTGTTTTTT. It is translated as CASSEAPLTDGELFF.

The chain combines TRBV28 with TRBJ1-1; D is unclear. This CDR3 is 10 amino acids long. V lost 5 bases and J lost 6, with 4 bases in between. The germline V gene has CDR1 MDHEN and CDR2 SYDVKM. CDR3 nucleotide sequence: TGTGCCAGCAGTCCCGCTGAAGCTTTCTTT. Its protein is CASSPAEAFF.

The chain carries TRBV28 and TRBJ2-5; 9 nucleotides agree with TRBD1. The ends lost 6 bases at V and 7 bases at J; junction bases unmatched: 6. Per the germline V gene, CDR1 is MDHEN and CDR2 is SYDVKM. The CDR3 runs to 13 residues. CDR3 coding DNA: TGTGCCAGCAGCCCCTCGGGACAGGGGACCCAGTACTTC. As protein: CASSPSGQGTQYF. Together with reference TRBV28 and TRBJ2-5, the CDR3 gives the full variable domain: DVKVTQSSRYLVKRTGEKVFLECVQDMDHENMFWYRQDPGLGLRLIYFSYDVKMKEKGDIPEGYSVSREKKERFSLILESASTNQTSMYLCASSPSGQGTQYFGPGTRLLVL.

The gene calls are TRBV7-2 and TRBJ1-3; the D is unclear. There are 14 residues in the CDR3. V was cut by 4 bases and J by 2 bases, with 9 bases left in between. Germline CDR1 SGHTA, CDR2 FQGNSA. The CDR3 nucleotides read TGTGCCAGCAGCTCCCCGAGGGCTGGAAACACCATATATTTT. Residues: CASSSPRAGNTIYF.

This clonotype was observed many times. The rearrangement joins TRBV29-1 to TRBJ2-1; D is possibly TRBD2 (5 bases). Germline V gene sequence: CDR1 SQVTM, CDR2 ANQGSEA. Trimming stripped 6 bases from V and 6 bases from J, with 15 bases between. CDR3 length equals 13 residues. CDR3 sequence: CSVTTLGTNEQFF. The CDR3 bases are TGCAGCGTCACTACACTAGGTACCAATGAGCAGTTCTTC.

This clonotype was detected only a few times. This chain joins TRBV12-3 or TRBV12-4 and TRBJ1-1; D possibly corresponds to TRBD1 (5 bases). V was cut by 5 bases and J by 4 bases, with 14 bases left in between. The CDR3 totals 14 residues. The CDR3 loop reads CASSLVGPSTEAFF. For the CDR3, the DNA is TGTGCCAGCAGTCTTGTGGGGCCTAGCACTGAAGCTTTCTTT.

This clonotype was seen a few times. The rearrangement joins TRBV5-1 to TRBJ2-4, with a possible D match to TRBD2 (5 bases). CDR1 is SGHRS, CDR2 YFSETQ, per germline. The CDR3 runs to 17 residues. V lost 0 bases, J lost 8 bases, and 21 bases lay in between. CDR3 nucleotides: TGCGCCAGCAGCTTGGCACTCGGTGGGAACGGGAAGGACATTCAGTACTTC. This gives the protein CASSLALGGNGKDIQYF.

Details on this clonotype: At one end the junction does not follow the germline gene, possibly because of a read error. This chain links TRBV6-2 or TRBV6-3 with TRBJ2-1; 9 bases align to TRBD2. The CDR3 loop spans 15 amino acids. CDR1 and CDR2 (germline): MNHEY, SVGEGT. DNA for the CDR3: TGTGCCAGCAGTTACCGACTAGCGGTCTACAATGTGCAGTTCTTC. Its translation is CASSYRLAVYNVQFF.

In its sample, this clonotype was seen a few times. The chain carries TRBV7-8 and TRBJ2-7, with 7 nucleotides matching TRBD1. The CDR3 sequence is 14 residues long. The germline V gene encodes CDR1 SGHVS and CDR2 FQNEAQ. V lost 2 bases and J lost 2; bases outside the gene matches: 3. Here the CDR3 reads CASSLLTGAYEQYF. The CDR3 nucleotides are TGTGCCAGCAGCTTACTCACAGGGGCCTACGAGCAGTACTTC.

The chain has TRBV10-3 and TRBJ1-5, with a possible D match to TRBD1 (5 bases). Germline V lookup: CDR1 ENHRY, CDR2 SYGVKD. Trimming removed 6 bases at V and 5 bases at J, with 17 bases between. This CDR3 has 15 residues. This chain's CDR3 is CAIREDGGSYQPQHF. The DNA for the CDR3 is TGTGCCATCAGGGAGGACGGGGGGAGCTATCAGCCCCAGCATTTT.

This clonotype came up many times. The gene calls are TRBV29-1 and TRBJ2-1; TRBD2 agrees at 10 bases. CDR1 and CDR2 (germline): SQVTM, ANQGSEA. V trimming: 6 bases; J trimming: 0 bases; junction bases outside the gene matches: 2. The CDR3 has 14 amino acids. The DNA for the CDR3 is TGCAGCGTCCTAGCGGGAGTCTCCTACAATGAGCAGTTCTTC. Its protein is CSVLAGVSYNEQFF.

This clonotype was counted a few times. This chain links TRBV29-1 with TRBJ2-3, with D possibly TRBD1 on 6 matching bases. CDR1 is SQVTM, CDR2 ANQGSEA, per germline. The V and J ends lost 3 bases and 7 bases respectively, with 14 bases between them. The CDR3 totals 13 residues. The CDR3: CSVEYRVGNTQYF. The CDR3 nucleotides are TGCAGCGTTGAGTACAGGGTCGGGAATACGCAGTATTTT.

This clonotype was found many times. This sequence joins TRBV4-3 and TRBJ2-3; unclear D gene. Trimming stripped 0 bases from V and 4 bases from J, with 8 bases between. The germline V gene encodes CDR1 LGHNA and CDR2 YSLEER. This CDR3 comprises 14 residues. The DNA for the CDR3 is TGCGCCAGCAGCCAAGATCCCCCCCCAGATACGCAGTATTTT. Translated: CASSQDPPPDTQYF.

This clonotype was seen ten or more times. The rearrangement joins TRBV5-1 to TRBJ2-2, with no clear D. The CDR3 is 14 residues long. Germline V lookup: CDR1 SGHRS, CDR2 YFSETQ. Trimming left V 4 bases short and J 5 bases short, with 12 bases between. CDR3 DNA: TGCGCCAGCAGCGAGTTTGGCCAGACCGGGGAGCTGTTTTTT. This gives the protein CASSEFGQTGELFF.

This clonotype was seen a few times. This chain links TRBV28 with TRBJ2-7, with 7 bases fitting TRBD1. The CDR3 is made up of 15 amino acids. Trimming at V came to 1 base and at J to 5 bases, leaving 8 bases not matched to a gene. CDR1 MDHEN and CDR2 SYDVKM come from the germline V gene. The DNA for the CDR3 is TGTGCCAGCAGTTTATCTGCCGGACAGGTACACGAGCAGTACTTC. It yields the protein CASSLSAGQVHEQYF.

In this sample, this clonotype turned up many times. J is TRBJ2-3 and V is TRBV28; a weak D match, TRBD1 (6 bases). Per the germline V gene, CDR1 is MDHEN and CDR2 is SYDVKM. V was trimmed by 8 bases and J by 4 bases, leaving 13 bases between them. This CDR3 contains 13 residues. The CDR3 nucleotides read TGTGCCAGCGGTCGATGGGGGCCAGATACGCAGTATTTT. It is translated as CASGRWGPDTQYF.

The CDR3, as DNA: TGTGCCAGCAGTTGGGACATGGAAAAACTGTTTTTT. Amino acids: CASSWDMEKLFF. V gene TRBV6-2 or TRBV6-3 combines with J gene TRBJ1-4; a weak D match, TRBD1 (6 bases). V was pared by 4 bases and J by 8 bases, with 8 bases between. The CDR3 extends over 12 amino acids. CDR1 is MNHEY, CDR2 SVGEGT, per germline.

The sample holds many counts of this clonotype. V usage is TRBV3-1 and J usage is TRBJ2-1, with TRBD2 matching 8 bases. V lost 1 base, J lost 7 bases, and 9 bases stayed unmatched. Germline CDR1 reads LGHDT; CDR2 reads YNNKEL (reference sequence). This CDR3 spans 16 amino acids. For the CDR3, the DNA is TGTGCCAGCAGCCAAGCTGTATCGGGAGGGTTGAATGAGCAGTTCTTC. It yields the protein CASSQAVSGGLNEQFF.